The 27 T cell receptor beta chains reported below all come from one sample, sequenced in a study of CD8 T cells in Susac syndrome. Reverse transcription of about 0.45 to 1 ug RNA used random hexamers. MiXCR, applied by TCRdb to the immunoSEQ multiplex PCR reads, yields one record per CDR3 protein. The table lists around 150,000 distinct CDR3 sequences, over 85% of them singletons. Source material: CD8+ T cells from PBMCs. The receptor source for this set is a human donor in good health.

This sequence joins TRBV5-8 and TRBJ2-7, with D perhaps TRBD1 (5 bases). Germline loops: CDR1 SGHTS, CDR2 YDEGEE. The CDR3 spans 15 residues. The V and J ends lost 4 bases and 2 bases respectively, with 16 bases between them. Written as DNA, the CDR3 is TGTGCCAGCAGCCTTACACAGGCCCCTACCTACGAGCAGTACTTC. As protein: CASSLTQAPTYEQYF.

The rearrangement uses TRBV15 and TRBJ1-2, with 7 bases identical to TRBD1. Germline loops: CDR1 LNHNV, CDR2 YYDKDF (reference sequence). The CDR3 is made up of 13 amino acids. The V gene end was trimmed by 8 bases and the J gene end by 6 bases; junction bases not matched to a gene: 9. CDR3 region: CATGETGADGYTF. The CDR3 nucleotides are TGTGCCACCGGCGAAACAGGGGCGGATGGCTACACCTTC.

The CDR3 reads CASSALLENTEAFF. The CDR3 DNA sequence: TGTGCCAGCAGTGCCCTTCTAGAGAACACTGAAGCTTTCTTT. The J gene is TRBJ1-1, the V gene TRBV12-3 or TRBV12-4; D gene unclear. The ends were cut back, 5 bases at V and 1 base at J, with 11 bases in the middle. This CDR3 is built from 14 residues.

The chain joins TRBV7-3 to TRBJ2-3, with no clear D. The germline CDR1 and CDR2 sequences are SGHTA and FQGTGA. V lost 4 bases, J lost 6 bases, and 14 bases lay in between. This CDR3 region has 14 residues. CDR3 protein: CASSSRTLSDTQYF. The CDR3 DNA follows: TGTGCCAGCAGCTCACGGACCCTCTCCGATACGCAGTATTTT.

This chain uses TRBV6-5 with TRBJ1-5; D uncertain. The V gene's germline CDR1 is MNHEY and CDR2 SVGAGI. V was trimmed by 3 bases and J by 7 bases, leaving 13 bases between them. The CDR3 extends over 14 amino acids. In DNA form, the CDR3 reads TGTGCCAGCAGTTATCGAACCGGGTCACAGCCCCAGCATTTT. Translated: CASSYRTGSQPQHF.

J is TRBJ2-1 and V is TRBV27; D ambiguous. This CDR3 comprises 13 residues. V lost 3 bases and J lost 4, with 7 bases in between. Germline CDR1 and CDR2: MNHEY and SMNVEV (reference sequence). In DNA, the CDR3 is TGTGCCAGCAGTTTCCAAAGATACAATGAGCAGTTCTTC. Translation gives CASSFQRYNEQFF.

The J gene is TRBJ2-1, the V gene TRBV9; D is perhaps TRBD2 (6 bases). Trimming stripped 4 bases from V and 0 bases from J, with 14 bases between. CDR3 length: 16 amino acids. Germline CDR1 reads SGDLS; CDR2 reads YYNGEE. The CDR3 nucleotides read TGTGCCAGCAGCCACTTCGAGGAGGGCTCCTACAATGAGCAGTTCTTC. Translated: CASSHFEEGSYNEQFF.

The V and J genes are TRBV5-4 and TRBJ2-1; D might be TRBD2 (6 bases). Trimming removed 0 bases at V and 4 bases at J, with 11 bases between. Germline V CDR1 and CDR2: SGHNT, YYREEE (reference sequence). The CDR3 length is 15 residues. The CDR3 spells CASSLAAGPYNEQFF. In DNA, the CDR3 is TGTGCCAGCAGCTTGGCAGCGGGCCCTTACAATGAGCAGTTCTTC.

The genes are TRBV14 and TRBJ2-5; D gene unclear. This CDR3 has 13 amino acids. The germline V gene encodes CDR1 SGHDN and CDR2 FVKESK. V was trimmed by 2 bases and J by 0 bases, leaving 4 bases between them. CDR3 sequence reads: CASSQLDQETQYF. In DNA form, the CDR3 reads TGTGCCAGCAGCCAACTCGACCAAGAGACCCAGTACTTC. Complete variable domain (other parts from reference TRBV14 and TRBJ2-5): EAGVTQFPSHSVIEKGQTVTLRCDPISGHDNLYWYRRVMGKEIKFLLHFVKESKQDESGMPNNRFLAERTGGTYSTLKVQPAELEDSGVYFCASSQLDQETQYFGPGTRLLVL.

The rearrangement links TRBV7-9 to TRBJ1-5, with D possibly being TRBD1 (5 bases). This CDR3 is built from 15 residues. V lost 2 bases to trimming and J lost 1 base, with 9 bases between them. Per germline, CDR1 SEHNR and CDR2 FQNEAQ (reference sequence). Written as DNA, the CDR3 is TGTGCCAGCAGCTTACAGGGAAGCAGCAATCAGCCCCAGCATTTT. Amino acid sequence: CASSLQGSSNQPQHF.

This clonotype appeared once. V is TRBV29-1 and J is TRBJ1-2, with TRBD1 matching over 9 bases. CDR1 is SQVTM, CDR2 ANQGSEA, per germline. CDR3 length: 13 amino acids. Trimming took 1 base from V and 5 from J; bases not matched to a gene: 2. The CDR3 nucleotides are TGCAGCGTTGAAGGGGGACAGGGATATGGCTACACCTTC. Protein product: CSVEGGQGYGYTF.

This clonotype was seen only once. The chain carries TRBV29-1 and TRBJ1-2; TRBD1 matches at 7 bases. CDR1 SQVTM and CDR2 ANQGSEA come from the germline V gene. V shed 7 bases, J shed 9 bases, and the junction held 8 bases outside the gene matches. The CDR3 loop spans 11 amino acids. The chain's CDR3 is CSAEDRVSYTF. CDR3 sequence (DNA): TGCAGCGCCGAAGACAGGGTCAGCTACACCTTC.

The chain combines TRBV20-1 with TRBJ2-7; D is ambiguous. The CDR3 consists of 12 residues. Germline-derived CDR1 and CDR2 are DFQATT and SNEGSKA (reference sequence). Trimming removed 0 bases at V and 10 bases at J, with 13 bases between. The CDR3 region has the DNA TGCAGTGCTAGAGATGGCCTCCTGGAACAGTACTTC. It encodes CSARDGLLEQYF.

This clonotype has a single count. This chain links TRBV4-2 with TRBJ2-1; 10 bases are shared with TRBD2. Germline V gene data show CDR1 as LGHNA and CDR2 as YNFKEQ. The CDR3 is made up of 15 amino acids. The V segment lost 1 base and the J segment 6 bases; nucleotides outside the gene matches: 3. CDR3 in DNA: TGTGCCAGCAGCCAAGTAAGCGGGAGGGCCAATGAGCAGTTCTTC. Encoded protein: CASSQVSGRANEQFF.

The gene calls are TRBV27 and TRBJ1-5, with 9 bases matching TRBD1. The V and J ends lost 1 base and 4 bases, in that order; junction bases with no gene match: 5. This CDR3 is 16 amino acids long. Germline V lookup: CDR1 MNHEY, CDR2 SMNVEV (reference sequence). The DNA of the CDR3 is TGTGCCAGCAGTTTATTCGGGACAGGGAGGAATCAGCCCCAGCATTTT. Translating it yields CASSLFGTGRNQPQHF.

The rearrangement uses TRBV27 and TRBJ2-1; TRBD2 agrees at 11 bases. Looked up from germline, CDR1 is MNHEY and CDR2 is SMNVEV (reference sequence). This CDR3 comprises 15 residues. The junction had 7 bases not matched to a gene; V was cut back by 4 bases and J by 8 bases. CDR3 bases: TGTGCCAGCAGTTCCCTAGCGGGGGGAGGGGATGAGCAGTTCTTC. Residues: CASSSLAGGGDEQFF.

The rearrangement uses TRBV25-1 and TRBJ2-7, with TRBD1 matching over 8 bases. Germline V CDR1 and CDR2: MGHDK, SYGVNS. The CDR3 loop spans 14 amino acids. V lost 3 bases, J lost 5 bases, and 6 bases stayed unmatched. The DNA for the CDR3 is TGTGCCAGCAGTGAGACGGGACAGGTGAACGAGCAGTACTTC. This gives the protein CASSETGQVNEQYF.

The chain uses TRBV24-1 and TRBJ2-2; D possibly corresponds to TRBD1 (6 bases). This CDR3 is 14 amino acids long. The germline V and J ends were trimmed by 9 bases and 3 bases, with 13 bases remaining between them. Germline V CDR1 and CDR2: KGHDR, SFDVKD. CDR3 amino acids: CATGTGWDTGELFF. Written as DNA, the CDR3 is TGTGCCACCGGCACAGGGTGGGACACCGGGGAGCTGTTTTTT.

J is TRBJ2-3 and V is TRBV13, with D perhaps TRBD2 (6 bases). Germline V gene sequence: CDR1 PRHDT, CDR2 FYEKMQ (reference sequence). Trimming removed 5 bases at V and 5 bases at J, with 17 bases between. This CDR3 contains 15 residues. The CDR3 DNA follows: TGTGCCAGCAGCGGCCGGGAGAGAGCGGAAGATACGCAGTATTTT. This gives the protein CASSGRERAEDTQYF.

V is TRBV6-5 and J is TRBJ2-3; 10 bases align to TRBD2. CDR1 and CDR2 (germline): MNHEY, SVGAGI. The CDR3 has 15 residues. Trimming cost V 3 bases and J 1 base; bases outside gene matches: 1. The CDR3 here is CASSYLAGGTDTQYF. The CDR3 DNA reads as TGTGCCAGCAGTTATCTAGCGGGAGGCACAGATACGCAGTATTTT.

The chain joins TRBV9 to TRBJ2-1, with 8 nucleotides matching TRBD2. CDR3 length: 16 residues. The germline CDR1 and CDR2 sequences are SGDLS and YYNGEE. With V trimmed by 4 bases and J by 0 bases, 6 bases remained unmatched. For the CDR3, the DNA is TGTGCCAGCAGCACCACCAGCGGGGGCTCCTACAATGAGCAGTTCTTC. It is translated as CASSTTSGGSYNEQFF.

V usage is TRBV7-2 and J usage is TRBJ1-5; D is uncertain. Germline loops: CDR1 SGHTA, CDR2 FQGNSA. The CDR3 runs to 16 residues. V lost 1 base and J lost 5, with 15 bases in between. CDR3 residues: CASSLEPGFGDQPQHF. The CDR3, as DNA: TGTGCCAGCAGCTTAGAGCCTGGGTTCGGGGATCAGCCCCAGCATTTT.

The chain employs TRBV15 and TRBJ2-1; 10 nucleotides match TRBD2. Germline-derived CDR1 and CDR2 are LNHNV and YYDKDF (reference sequence). CDR3 length: 16 residues. V gave up 1 base and J gave up 8 bases; unmatched junction bases: 8. This CDR3 reads CATSRGPSGSNYEQFF. Written as DNA, the CDR3 is TGTGCCACCAGCAGAGGGCCTAGCGGGAGTAACTATGAGCAGTTCTTC. Supplemented by reference TRBV15 and TRBJ2-1, the full variable domain reads DAMVIQNPRYQVTQFGKPVTLSCSQTLNHNVMYWYQQKSSQAPKLLFHYYDKDFNNEADTPDNFQSRRPNTSFCFLDIRSPGLGDTAMYLCATSRGPSGSNYEQFFGPGTRLTVL.

This CDR3 is CASSPARQVHGYTF. In DNA, the CDR3 is TGTGCCAGCAGTCCTGCCCGACAGGTTCATGGCTACACCTTC. The chain is built from TRBV27 and TRBJ1-2; weak D call: TRBD1 (6 bases). The germline gives CDR1 MNHEY, CDR2 SMNVEV (reference sequence). The ends were cut back, 5 bases at V and 6 bases at J, with 16 bases in the middle. This CDR3 region has 14 residues.

For the CDR3, the DNA is TGCAGCGTTGACGAAGGGGCTTCTTGGGGCTACACCTTC. Amino acid sequence: CSVDEGASWGYTF. The chain uses TRBV29-1 and TRBJ1-2; possible D gene TRBD1, 5 bases. This CDR3 is built from 13 residues. Deletions cut 3 bases from V and 8 bases from J, with 16 bases between. Germline CDR1 reads SQVTM; CDR2 reads ANQGSEA.

The V and J genes are TRBV20-1 and TRBJ2-7; D may be TRBD1 or TRBD2 (6 bases each). The ends were cut back, 3 bases at V and 2 bases at J, with 11 bases in the middle. The CDR3 length is 13 residues. CDR1 and CDR2 from the germline V gene are DFQATT and SNEGSKA (reference sequence). Written as DNA, the CDR3 is TGCAGTGCTAGTCGAGGGGGGCCCTACGAGCAGTACTTC. Translation: CSASRGGPYEQYF.

This chain joins TRBV6-6 and TRBJ2-1; 7 nucleotides line up with TRBD2. The CDR3 runs to 12 residues. The V segment lost 10 bases and the J segment 7 bases; nucleotides outside the gene matches: 7. Germline values: CDR1 MNHNY, CDR2 SVGAGI (reference sequence). The CDR3 sequence: CATALGGNEQFF. The CDR3 DNA reads TGTGCCACCGCCCTGGGGGGGAATGAGCAGTTCTTC.